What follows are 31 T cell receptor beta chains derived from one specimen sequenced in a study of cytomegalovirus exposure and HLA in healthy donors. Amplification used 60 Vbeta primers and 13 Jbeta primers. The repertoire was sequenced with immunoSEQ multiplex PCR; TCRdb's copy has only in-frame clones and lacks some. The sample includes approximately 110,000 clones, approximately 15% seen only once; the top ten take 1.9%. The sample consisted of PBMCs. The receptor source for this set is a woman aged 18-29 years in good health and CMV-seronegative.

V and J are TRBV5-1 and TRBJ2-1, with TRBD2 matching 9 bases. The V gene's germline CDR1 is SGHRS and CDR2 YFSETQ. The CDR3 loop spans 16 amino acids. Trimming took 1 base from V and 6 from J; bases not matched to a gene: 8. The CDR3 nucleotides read TGCGCCAGCAGCTTGCGGCTAGCGGGACTCGGCAATGAGCAGTTCTTC. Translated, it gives CASSLRLAGLGNEQFF.

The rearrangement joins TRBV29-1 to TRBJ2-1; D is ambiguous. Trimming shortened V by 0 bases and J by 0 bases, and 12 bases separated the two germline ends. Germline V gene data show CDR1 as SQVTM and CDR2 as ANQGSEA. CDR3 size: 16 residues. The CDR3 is CSVEEGAHSSYNEQFF. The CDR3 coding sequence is TGCAGCGTTGAAGAAGGAGCCCATAGCTCCTACAATGAGCAGTTCTTC.

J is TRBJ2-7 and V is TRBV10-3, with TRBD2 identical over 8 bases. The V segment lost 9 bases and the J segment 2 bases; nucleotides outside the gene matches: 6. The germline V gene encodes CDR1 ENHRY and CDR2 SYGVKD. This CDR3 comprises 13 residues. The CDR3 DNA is TGTGCCATGCGGGGTAGCGGGGCCTACGAGCAGTACTTC. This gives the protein CAMRGSGAYEQYF.

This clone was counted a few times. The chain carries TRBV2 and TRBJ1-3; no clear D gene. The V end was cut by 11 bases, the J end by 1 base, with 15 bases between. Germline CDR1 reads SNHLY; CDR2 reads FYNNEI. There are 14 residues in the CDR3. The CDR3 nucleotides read TGTGCCGCACCGTACGGTGAATCTGGAAACACCATATATTTT. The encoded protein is CAAPYGESGNTIYF.

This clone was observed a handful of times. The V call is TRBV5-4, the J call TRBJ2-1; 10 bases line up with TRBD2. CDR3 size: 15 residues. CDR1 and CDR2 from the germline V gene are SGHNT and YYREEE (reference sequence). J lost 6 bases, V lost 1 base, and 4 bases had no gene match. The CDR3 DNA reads TGTGCCAGCAGCTTGACTAGCGGGGACTTCAATGAGCAGTTCTTC. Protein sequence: CASSLTSGDFNEQFF.

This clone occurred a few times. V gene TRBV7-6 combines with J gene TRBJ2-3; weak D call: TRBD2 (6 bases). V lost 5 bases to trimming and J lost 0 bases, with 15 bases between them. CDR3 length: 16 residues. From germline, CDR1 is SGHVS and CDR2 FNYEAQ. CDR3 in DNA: TGTGCCAGCAGCCGCCGGGGCGGGGTTAGCACAGATACGCAGTATTTT. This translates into CASSRRGGVSTDTQYF. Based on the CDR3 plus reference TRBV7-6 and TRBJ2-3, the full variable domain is GAGVSQSPRYKVTKRGQDVALRCDPISGHVSLYWYRQALGQGPEFLTYFNYEAQQDKSGLPNDRFSAERPEGSISTLTIQRTEQRDSAMYRCASSRRGGVSTDTQYFGPGTRLTVL.

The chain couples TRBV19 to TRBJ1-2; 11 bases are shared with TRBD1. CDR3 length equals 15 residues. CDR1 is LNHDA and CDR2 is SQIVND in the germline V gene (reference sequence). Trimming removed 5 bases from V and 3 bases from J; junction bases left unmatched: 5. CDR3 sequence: CASSPGQGAYYGYTF. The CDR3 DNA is TGTGCCAGTAGTCCAGGACAGGGGGCATACTATGGCTACACCTTC.

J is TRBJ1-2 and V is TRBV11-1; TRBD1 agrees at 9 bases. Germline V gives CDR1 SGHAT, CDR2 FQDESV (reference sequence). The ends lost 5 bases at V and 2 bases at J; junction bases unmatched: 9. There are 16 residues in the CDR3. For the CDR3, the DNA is TGTGCCAGCAGCCCGCCCTTGGGACAGGGAAACTATGGCTACACCTTC. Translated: CASSPPLGQGNYGYTF. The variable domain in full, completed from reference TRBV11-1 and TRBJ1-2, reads EAEVAQSPRYKITEKSQAVAFWCDPISGHATLYWYRQILGQGPELLVQFQDESVVDDSQLPKDRFSAERLKGVDSTLKIQPAELGDSAMYLCASSPPLGQGNYGYTFGSGTRLTVV.

The CDR3 spells CASSLERLAGGEETQYF. Here the CDR3 DNA reads TGTGCCAGCAGCTTAGAGAGGCTAGCGGGGGGTGAAGAGACCCAGTACTTC. This chain connects TRBV7-2 to TRBJ2-5, with TRBD2 identical over 11 bases. The V gene's germline CDR1 is SGHTA and CDR2 FQGNSA. This CDR3 has 17 residues. Trimming at V came to 1 base and at J to 3 bases, leaving 7 bases not matched to a gene.

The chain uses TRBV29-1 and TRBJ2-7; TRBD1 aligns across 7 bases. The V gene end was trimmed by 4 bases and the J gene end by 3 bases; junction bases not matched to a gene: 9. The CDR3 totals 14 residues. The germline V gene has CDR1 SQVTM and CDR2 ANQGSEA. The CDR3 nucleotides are TGCAGCGTTGTGGTTTCGGACAGGTACTACGAGCAGTACTTC. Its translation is CSVVVSDRYYEQYF.

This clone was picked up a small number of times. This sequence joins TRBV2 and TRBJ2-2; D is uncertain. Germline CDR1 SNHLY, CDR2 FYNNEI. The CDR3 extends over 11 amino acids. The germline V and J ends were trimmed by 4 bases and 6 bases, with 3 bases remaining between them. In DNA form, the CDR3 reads TGTGCCAGCAGTGTAGCCGGGGAGCTGTTTTTT. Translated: CASSVAGELFF.

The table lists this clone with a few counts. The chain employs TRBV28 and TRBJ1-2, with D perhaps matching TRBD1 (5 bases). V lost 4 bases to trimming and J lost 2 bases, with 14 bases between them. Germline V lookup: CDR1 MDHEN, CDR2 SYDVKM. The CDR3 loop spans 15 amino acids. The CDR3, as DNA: TGTGCCAGCAGTTCCGTAGACAGCGTCAACTATGGCTACACCTTC. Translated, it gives CASSSVDSVNYGYTF.

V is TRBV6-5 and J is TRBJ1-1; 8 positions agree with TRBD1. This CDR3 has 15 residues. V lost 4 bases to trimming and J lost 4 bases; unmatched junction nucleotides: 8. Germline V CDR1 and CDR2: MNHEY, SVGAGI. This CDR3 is CASSSITGGGTEAFF. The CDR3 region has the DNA TGTGCCAGCAGTTCGATAACAGGGGGGGGCACTGAAGCTTTCTTT.

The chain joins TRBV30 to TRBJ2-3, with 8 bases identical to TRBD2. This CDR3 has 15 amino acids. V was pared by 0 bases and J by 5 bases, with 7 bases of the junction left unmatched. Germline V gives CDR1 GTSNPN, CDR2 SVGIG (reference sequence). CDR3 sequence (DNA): TGTGCCTGGAGTGTACCCCGGGAGGGCGGAGATACGCAGTATTTT. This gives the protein CAWSVPREGGDTQYF.

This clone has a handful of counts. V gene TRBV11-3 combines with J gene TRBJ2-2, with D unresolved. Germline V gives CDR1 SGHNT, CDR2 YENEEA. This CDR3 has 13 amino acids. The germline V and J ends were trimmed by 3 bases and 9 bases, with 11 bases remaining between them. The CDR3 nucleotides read TGTGCCAGCAGCTTGACTCCCGGCAGGGAGCTGTTTTTT. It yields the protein CASSLTPGRELFF.

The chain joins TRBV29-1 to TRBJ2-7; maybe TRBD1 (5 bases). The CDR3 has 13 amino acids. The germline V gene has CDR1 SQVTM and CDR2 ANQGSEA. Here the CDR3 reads CPNPRAPGYEQYF. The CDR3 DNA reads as TGCCCCAATCCCCGGGCGCCAGGGTACGAGCAGTACTTC.

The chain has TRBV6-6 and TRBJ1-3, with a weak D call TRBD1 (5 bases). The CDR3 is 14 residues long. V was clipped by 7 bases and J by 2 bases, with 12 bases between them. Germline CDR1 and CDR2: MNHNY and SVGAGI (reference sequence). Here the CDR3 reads CASTQGRAGNTIYF. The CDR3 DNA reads TGTGCCAGCACCCAGGGCAGGGCTGGAAACACCATATATTTT.

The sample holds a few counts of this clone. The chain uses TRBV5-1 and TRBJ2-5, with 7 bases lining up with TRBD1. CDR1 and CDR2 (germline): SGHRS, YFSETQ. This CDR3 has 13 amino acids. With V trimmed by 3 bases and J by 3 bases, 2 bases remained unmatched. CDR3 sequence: CASSSGQKETQYF. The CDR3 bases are TGCGCCAGCAGCTCGGGACAGAAAGAGACCCAGTACTTC.

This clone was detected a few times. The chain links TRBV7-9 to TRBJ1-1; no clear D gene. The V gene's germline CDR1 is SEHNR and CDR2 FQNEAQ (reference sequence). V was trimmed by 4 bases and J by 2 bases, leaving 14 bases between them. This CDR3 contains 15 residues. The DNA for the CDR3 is TGTGCCAGCAGCTCCGACATCGTCCTAAACACTGAAGCTTTCTTT. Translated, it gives CASSSDIVLNTEAFF.

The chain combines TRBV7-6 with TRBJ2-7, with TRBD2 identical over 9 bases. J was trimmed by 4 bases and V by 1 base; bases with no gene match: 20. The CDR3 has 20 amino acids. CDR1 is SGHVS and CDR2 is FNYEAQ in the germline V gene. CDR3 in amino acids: CASSLGGSTGAGGPPYEQYF. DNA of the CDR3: TGTGCCAGCAGCTTAGGGGGGTCGACGGGAGCGGGAGGCCCCCCTTACGAGCAGTACTTC.

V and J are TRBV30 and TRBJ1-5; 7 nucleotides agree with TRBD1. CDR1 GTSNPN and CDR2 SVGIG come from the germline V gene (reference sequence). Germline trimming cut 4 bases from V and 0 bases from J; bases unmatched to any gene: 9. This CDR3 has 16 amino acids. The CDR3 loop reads CAWTLGQLYSNQPQHF. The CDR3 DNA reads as TGTGCCTGGACATTGGGACAGCTTTATAGCAATCAGCCCCAGCATTTT.

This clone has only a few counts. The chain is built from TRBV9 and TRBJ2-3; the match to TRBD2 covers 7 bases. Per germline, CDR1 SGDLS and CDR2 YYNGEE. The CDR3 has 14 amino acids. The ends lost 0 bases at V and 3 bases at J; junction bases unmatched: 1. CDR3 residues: CASSVELATDTQYF. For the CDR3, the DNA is TGTGCCAGCAGCGTAGAACTAGCGACAGATACGCAGTATTTT.

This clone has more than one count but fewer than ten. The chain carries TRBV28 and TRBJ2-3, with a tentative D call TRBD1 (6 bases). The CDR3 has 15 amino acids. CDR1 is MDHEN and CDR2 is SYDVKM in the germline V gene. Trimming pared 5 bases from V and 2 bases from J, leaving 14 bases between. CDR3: CASSPSDRNTDTQYF. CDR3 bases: TGTGCCAGCAGTCCCTCGGACAGAAACACAGATACGCAGTATTTT.

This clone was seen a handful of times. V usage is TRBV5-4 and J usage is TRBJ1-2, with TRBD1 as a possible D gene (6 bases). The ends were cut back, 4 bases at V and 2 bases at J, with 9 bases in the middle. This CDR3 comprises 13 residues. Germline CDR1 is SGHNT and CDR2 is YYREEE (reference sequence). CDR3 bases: TGTGCCAGCAGCCCTACAGGGAACTATGGCTACACCTTC. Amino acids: CASSPTGNYGYTF.

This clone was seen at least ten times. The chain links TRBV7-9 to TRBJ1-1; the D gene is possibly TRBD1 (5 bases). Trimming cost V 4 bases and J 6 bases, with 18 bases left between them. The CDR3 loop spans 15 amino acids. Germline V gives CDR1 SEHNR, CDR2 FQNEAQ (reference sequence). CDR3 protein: CASSSHGHLKPEAFF. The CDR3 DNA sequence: TGTGCCAGCAGCTCACACGGACATCTGAAGCCTGAAGCTTTCTTT.

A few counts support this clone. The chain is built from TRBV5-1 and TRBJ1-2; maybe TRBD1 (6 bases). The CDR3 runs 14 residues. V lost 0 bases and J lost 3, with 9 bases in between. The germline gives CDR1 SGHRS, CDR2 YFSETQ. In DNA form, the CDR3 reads TGCGCCAGCAGCTTGGAGGACAGTGACTATGGCTACACCTTC. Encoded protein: CASSLEDSDYGYTF.

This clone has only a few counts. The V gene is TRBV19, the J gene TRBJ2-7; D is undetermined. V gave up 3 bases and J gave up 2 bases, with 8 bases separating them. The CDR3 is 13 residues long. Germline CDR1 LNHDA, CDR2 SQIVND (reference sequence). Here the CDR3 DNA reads TGTGCCAGTAGTATTGGGCCAACCTACGAGCAGTACTTC. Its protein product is CASSIGPTYEQYF.

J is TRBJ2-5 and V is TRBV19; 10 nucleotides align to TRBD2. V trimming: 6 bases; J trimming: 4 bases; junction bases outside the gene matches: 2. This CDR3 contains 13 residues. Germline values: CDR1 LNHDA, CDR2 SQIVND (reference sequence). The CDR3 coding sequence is TGTGCCAGTAGCCCTAGCGGGGGAGAGACCCAGTACTTC. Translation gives CASSPSGGETQYF. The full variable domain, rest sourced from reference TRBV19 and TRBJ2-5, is DGGITQSPKYLFRKEGQNVTLSCEQNLNHDAMYWYRQDPGQGLRLIYYSQIVNDFQKGDIAEGYSVSREKKESFPLTVTSAQKNPTAFYLCASSPSGGETQYFGPGTRLLVL.

The CDR3 sequence is CASSLLARTDTQYF. CDR3 nucleotide sequence: TGTGCCAGCAGTCTACTAGCGAGGACAGATACGCAGTATTTT. This rearrangement joins TRBV6-6 to TRBJ2-3; 7 positions match TRBD2. CDR3 size: 14 residues. The germline V gene has CDR1 MNHNY and CDR2 SVGAGI (reference sequence). V was pared by 5 bases and J by 3 bases, with 5 bases of the junction left unmatched.

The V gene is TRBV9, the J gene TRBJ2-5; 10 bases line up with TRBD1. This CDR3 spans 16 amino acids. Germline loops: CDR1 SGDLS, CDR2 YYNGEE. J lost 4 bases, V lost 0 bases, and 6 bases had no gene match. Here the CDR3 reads CASSVDGTGAGETQYF. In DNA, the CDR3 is TGTGCCAGCAGCGTAGACGGGACAGGGGCTGGAGAGACCCAGTACTTC.

CDR3 DNA: TGTGCCAGCAGTCCGGGGACAGGGGTGTCCGAGCAGTACTTC. Amino acids: CASSPGTGVSEQYF. V gene TRBV4-2 combines with J gene TRBJ2-7, with 10 bases lining up with TRBD1. V was clipped by 6 bases and J by 6 bases; unmatched bases: 8. The CDR3 length is 14 residues. CDR1 is LGHNA and CDR2 is YNFKEQ in the germline V gene.